This TCR beta chain was identified in a study of T cells in Graves' hyperthyroidism and ophthalmopathy. Study-wide background: Peripheral blood was taken when the disease was first diagnosed, before any treatment began.

This clonotype was observed at least ten times. Its target is unknown. The CDR3 is 16 amino acids. V dropped 2 bases and J dropped 3; count of bases not matched to a gene: 10. Germline CDR1 is SGHDT and CDR2 is YYEEEE. Fresh peripheral blood, 7.5 to 10 ml of it, supplied the PBMCs. The investigators amplified TCR beta CDR3 regions from RNA transcripts. First-round RT-PCR targeting the TCR CDR3 was performed with the HTBI primer set. Via MiXCR, TCRdb re-called the multiplex PCR reads, giving one row per CDR3 protein. The top ten clones hold about 12% of a sample with about 600,000 distinct CDR3 sequences, about 14% of them seen once. Study-wide findings and caveats: Among clonotypes expanded in thyroid above 0.001, most were also found in blood. Model output signaled ophthalmopathy a median roughly six months ahead of onset.

The sequencing input was blood. This TCR came from a woman aged 45 to 65 with Graves' ophthalmopathy. The rearrangement uses TRBV5-6 and TRBJ2-7; 8 bases are shared with TRBD1. In DNA, the CDR3 is TGTGCCAGCAGCTTCTTCAGGGACAGGAGTAACTACGAGCAGTACTTC. Its protein product is CASSFFRDRSNYEQYF.